These T cell receptor beta chains were read from a single sample in a study of post-analysis software for immune sequencing data. TCRdb used MiXCR to reprocess the PCR reads, holding one entry per CDR3 protein. The sample contains about 800,000 distinct CDR3 sequences, roughly 30% of which appear only once. Sequenced sample: blood. The receptors here all came from a girl aged 10-17 years with multiple sclerosis. The CDR3 runs from the conserved cysteine through the conserved F or W. The D gene is left open where the match is weak. Size values are once, few and many counts, or a class for expanded clones, and some rows have none.

J gene,D gene,clone size,V gene,CDR3 protein,CDR3 DNA
TRBJ2-4,TRBD2,few,TRBV5-5,CASSHRLAGDREQYF,TGTGCCAGCAGCCACAGACTAGCGGGAGATAGAGAGCAGTACTTC
TRBJ2-1,-,many,TRBV29-1,CSDRSPGRNEQFF,TGCAGCGACCGCTCCCCGGGTCGGAATGAGCAGTTCTTC
TRBJ2-3,TRBD1,few,TRBV5-1,CASTPGRAGGLTDTQYF,TGCGCCAGCACCCCGGGTCGGGCAGGGGGTCTGACAGATACGCAGTATTTT
TRBJ2-5,TRBD2,-,TRBV5-6,CASSYAGLGLAGVETQYF,TGTGCCAGCAGCTATGCTGGGTTAGGACTAGCGGGAGTAGAGACCCAGTACTTC
TRBJ2-3,-,many,TRBV5-5,CASSLEYTQYF,TGTGCCAGCAGCTTGGAGTATACGCAGTATTTT
TRBJ2-3,-,-,TRBV18,CASSPQIGATDTQYF,TGTGCCAGCTCACCACAAATAGGAGCCACAGATACGCAGTATTTT
TRBJ1-2,-,-,TRBV18,CASSPSEGYTF,TGTGCCAGCTCACCTTCCGAAGGCTACACCTTC
TRBJ2-7,TRBD1,few,TRBV7-2,CASSSGQGLYF,TGTGCCAGCAGCTCCGGACAGGGCCTGTACTTC
TRBJ2-5,-,-,TRBV21-1,CARTTGTSGPQETQYF,TGTGCCAGGACTACCGGGACTAGCGGACCACAAGAGACCCAGTACTTC
TRBJ2-7,-,-,TRBV10-3,CAINELGKSSYEQYF,TGTGCCATCAATGAACTAGGGAAAAGCTCCTACGAGCAGTACTTC
TRBJ2-2,-,-,TRBV6-5,CASGPRMNTGELFF,TGTGCCAGCGGGCCACGTATGAACACCGGGGAGCTGTTTTTT
TRBJ2-1,-,-,TRBV7-2,CASSLALRGSMREQFF,TGTGCCAGCAGCTTAGCCCTAAGGGGTAGCATGCGGGAGCAGTTCTTC
TRBJ2-5,TRBD1,few,TRBV20-1,CSAPRVTGGFQETQYF,TGCAGTGCTCCTCGAGTGACAGGGGGTTTCCAAGAGACCCAGTACTTC
TRBJ2-7,TRBD1,few,TRBV12-3/TRBV12-4,CASSFLGQGNEQYF,TGTGCCAGCAGTTTTCTGGGACAGGGTAACGAGCAGTACTTC
TRBJ1-5,-,few,TRBV20-1,CSARASGIYSNQPQHF,TGCAGTGCTAGAGCGTCAGGGATTTATAGCAATCAGCCCCAGCATTTT
TRBJ2-7,TRBD2,-,TRBV27,CASSLSSTSARYEQYF,TGTGCCAGCAGTTTATCGTCCACTAGCGCCCGCTACGAGCAGTACTTC
TRBJ2-3,TRBD2,few,TRBV15,CATSSLAMRLAGATDTQYF,TGTGCCACCAGCAGCCTGGCAATGCGACTAGCGGGAGCAACAGATACGCAGTATTTT
TRBJ2-1,-,-,TRBV6-6,CASSFTEAVYNEQFF,TGTGCCAGCAGTTTTACGGAGGCGGTCTACAATGAGCAGTTCTTC
TRBJ2-5,-,few,TRBV24-1,CATSAPSSGQETQYF,TGTGCCACCAGTGCCCCATCTTCGGGGCAAGAGACCCAGTACTTC
TRBJ1-2,TRBD1,-,TRBV15,CATSRDPGTGEGYTF,TGTGCCACCAGCAGAGACCCCGGGACAGGGGAAGGCTACACCTTC
TRBJ1-2,-,once,TRBV28,CATSTRTDSPGYTF,TGTGCCACCTCGACCCGGACGGACTCTCCTGGCTACACCTTC
TRBJ2-1,-,-,TRBV20-1,CSAAPGLLYNKQFF,TGCAGTGCTGCCCCGGGACTCCTATACAATAAGCAGTTCTTC
TRBJ2-6,TRBD1,-,TRBV6-1,CASTKDGTGINFGANVLTF,TGTGCCAGCACCAAAGACGGGACAGGGATAAACTTTGGGGCCAACGTCCTGACTTTC
TRBJ2-7,TRBD2,-,TRBV20-1,CSARGRSSSSGVSYEQYF,TGCAGTGCTAGAGGCCGTTCTTCGAGTAGCGGGGTCTCCTACGAGCAGTACTTC
TRBJ2-7,TRBD2,few,TRBV11-3,CASSRRAGNYEQYF,TGTGCCAGCAGTCGGCGAGCGGGAAACTACGAGCAGTACTTC
TRBJ2-5,TRBD1,-,TRBV18,CASSPGQGPYGQYF,TGTGCCAGCTCCCCGGGACAGGGCCCCTACGGGCAGTACTTC
TRBJ1-2,-,-,TRBV12-5,CASGTGHGFYGYTF,TGTGCTAGTGGGACAGGACACGGATTCTATGGCTACACCTTC
TRBJ1-2,-,-,TRBV7-9,CASSFGGGRNYGYTF,TGTGCCAGCAGCTTTGGCGGGGGGCGCAACTATGGCTACACCTTC
TRBJ2-1,TRBD2,-,TRBV12-3/TRBV12-4,CASFKTSGSLEQFF,TGTGCCAGCTTTAAGACTAGCGGGAGTCTTGAGCAGTTCTTC
TRBJ2-1,-,few,TRBV4-3,CASSQAGGRVYNEQFF,TGCGCCAGCAGCCAAGCTGGGGGGCGCGTATACAATGAGCAGTTCTTC
TRBJ2-3,-,-,TRBV29-1,CSCLAPDTQYF,TGCAGCTGCCTGGCCCCAGATACGCAGTATTTT
TRBJ2-1,TRBD2,-,TRBV7-2,CASSFYTSGADNEQFF,TGTGCCAGCAGCTTTTATACTAGCGGGGCCGATAATGAGCAGTTCTTC
TRBJ2-3,TRBD2,-,TRBV28,CASSSGTSGYTDTQYF,TGTGCCAGCAGTTCGGGGACTAGCGGCTACACAGATACGCAGTATTTT
TRBJ2-1,TRBD1,few,TRBV29-1,CSVEAQAVRTGENNEQFF,TGCAGCGTTGAAGCCCAAGCCGTTAGGACAGGGGAAAACAATGAGCAGTTCTTC
TRBJ2-7,TRBD2,few,TRBV9,CASSPGTSVLYEQYF,TGTGCCAGCAGCCCCGGGACTAGCGTCCTCTACGAGCAGTACTTC
TRBJ1-1,TRBD1,-,TRBV9,CASSPGGRGAEAFF,TGTGCCAGCAGCCCAGGGGGCAGGGGGGCTGAAGCTTTCTTT
TRBJ1-5,TRBD1,-,TRBV12-3/TRBV12-4,CASRPAGGSVQPQHF,TGTGCCAGCAGGCCTGCAGGGGGTTCCGTTCAGCCCCAGCATTTT
TRBJ1-2,-,many,TRBV29-1,CSVAAALGYTF,TGCAGCGTTGCCGCGGCCCTCGGCTACACCTTC
TRBJ2-1,TRBD2,-,TRBV7-2,CASSLRTSGVGQFF,TGTGCCAGCAGCCTTCGGACTAGCGGGGTAGGGCAGTTCTTC
TRBJ2-1,-,many,TRBV4-3,CASSQSSNPGWQFF,TGCGCCAGCAGCCAATCGAGTAATCCCGGTTGGCAGTTCTTC
TRBJ2-1,-,few,TRBV6-5,CASSYVRAITSYNEQFF,TGTGCCAGCAGTTACGTCAGGGCAATTACATCCTACAATGAGCAGTTCTTC
TRBJ2-7,-,-,TRBV20-1,CSARRHLQDSCEQYF,TGCAGTGCTAGACGCCACCTACAGGACTCCTGCGAGCAGTACTTC
TRBJ2-1,TRBD2,few,TRBV2,CASLTSGGANEQFF,TGTGCCAGCTTGACTAGCGGGGGGGCCAATGAGCAGTTCTTC
TRBJ2-1,-,few,TRBV6-5,CASSSPGRAGGSEQFF,TGTGCCAGCAGCTCCCCTGGCAGGGCCGGAGGCAGTGAGCAGTTCTTC
TRBJ2-1,TRBD1,-,TRBV20-1,CSANRGMANEQFF,TGCAGTGCTAACAGGGGAATGGCGAATGAGCAGTTCTTC
TRBJ2-7,-,many,TRBV20-1,CSARGAYDEQYF,TGCAGTGCTAGAGGGGCTTATGACGAGCAGTACTTC
TRBJ2-7,-,few,TRBV7-9,CASSPGGGQNSYEQYF,TGTGCCAGCAGCCCGGGTGGGGGCCAGAACTCCTACGAGCAGTACTTC
TRBJ1-2,-,many,TRBV5-4,CASSLARHFGYTF,TGTGCCAGCAGCTTGGCCAGGCACTTTGGCTACACCTTC
TRBJ2-5,-,few,TRBV20-1,CSARIQETQYF,TGCAGTGCTAGAATCCAAGAGACCCAGTACTTC
TRBJ2-7,-,many,TRBV6-5,CASKKTGISYEQYF,TGTGCCAGCAAAAAAACAGGGATCTCCTACGAGCAGTACTTC
TRBJ1-1,-,-,TRBV14,CASSQQGVPLNTEAFF,TGTGCCAGCAGCCAACAAGGGGTACCTTTGAACACTGAAGCTTTCTTT
TRBJ2-1,-,few,TRBV7-9,CASSVKVDEQFF,TGTGCCAGCAGCGTCAAGGTCGATGAGCAGTTCTTC
TRBJ1-2,-,-,TRBV7-2,CASSLRPEGLYGYTF,TGTGCCAGCAGCTTACGACCTGAGGGGCTCTATGGCTACACCTTC
TRBJ1-5,-,-,TRBV2,CASSEASSGSAQPQHF,TGTGCCAGCAGTGAAGCCAGCAGCGGTTCGGCTCAGCCCCAGCATTTT